Below, 16 T cell receptor beta chains from the same sample are listed, as sequenced in a study of PD-1 blockade in classical Hodgkin lymphoma. The data were produced by immunoSEQ multiplex PCR, yet TCRdb's version contains in-frame clones alone and is incomplete. The table has 72,000 or so clones, about 92% seen once; the top ten hold about 8%. Each patient's relapse followed autologous stem cell transplantation, and brentuximab vedotin exposure varied. Sequencing was performed on peripheral blood mononuclear cells (PBMCs), taken at baseline. The receptors derive from a human donor with classical Hodgkin lymphoma.

The rearrangement uses TRBV6-5 and TRBJ2-7; D may be TRBD1 (5 bases). V lost 2 bases, J lost 5 bases, and 16 bases lay in between. CDR1 and CDR2 (germline): MNHEY, SVGAGI. This CDR3 has 15 residues. The CDR3 loop reads CASSYSPGRVHEQYF. The CDR3 coding sequence is TGTGCCAGCAGTTACAGCCCCGGCAGGGTCCACGAGCAGTACTTC.

V gene TRBV29-1 combines with J gene TRBJ2-7, with D uncertain. This CDR3 spans 10 amino acids. The V gene's germline CDR1 is SQVTM and CDR2 ANQGSEA. Trimming stripped 4 bases from V and 9 bases from J, with 10 bases between. Here the CDR3 reads CSVVEHGQYF. In nucleotides, the CDR3 is TGCAGCGTTGTAGAGCACGGGCAGTACTTC.

The V call is TRBV19, the J call TRBJ1-1; D gene ambiguous. The V end lost 3 bases, the J end lost 4 bases, and 12 bases lay between the germline ends. The CDR3 runs 14 residues. Germline CDR1 reads LNHDA; CDR2 reads SQIVND (reference sequence). This CDR3 reads CASSMSPRGTEAFF. The CDR3 coding sequence is TGTGCCAGTAGTATGTCTCCCCGAGGCACTGAAGCTTTCTTT.

This chain uses TRBV6-5 with TRBJ1-2; D remains unclear. Trimming took off 0 bases at V and 2 bases at J, with 13 bases between the two ends. The germline V gene encodes CDR1 MNHEY and CDR2 SVGAGI. CDR3 length equals 16 residues. The CDR3 sequence: CASSYSFPGNNYGYTF. The CDR3 DNA sequence: TGTGCCAGCAGTTACTCGTTCCCGGGGAACAACTATGGCTACACCTTC.

The chain uses TRBV10-3 and TRBJ2-7; TRBD1 matches 7 bases. Unmatched junction bases numbered 13, after V lost 3 bases and J lost 2 bases. Germline loops: CDR1 ENHRY, CDR2 SYGVKD. There are 17 residues in the CDR3. Here the CDR3 DNA reads TGTGCCATCAGTGATCCACCTCTAAGCACAGGGGCCTACGAGCAGTACTTC. Amino acid sequence: CAISDPPLSTGAYEQYF.

As regards this clone: This same CDR3 is encoded by further DNA sequences in the sample. This rearrangement joins TRBV6-6 to TRBJ2-7, with no clear D. V was clipped by 0 bases and J by 6 bases, with 3 bases between them. Germline-derived CDR1 and CDR2 are MNHNY and SVGAGI (reference sequence). The CDR3 is 11 residues long. The CDR3 loop is CASSYSGEQYF. CDR3 nucleotides: TGTGCCAGCAGTTACTCTGGCGAGCAGTACTTC.

The chain couples TRBV29-1 to TRBJ2-3; TRBD2 agrees at 12 bases. Germline-derived CDR1 and CDR2 are SQVTM and ANQGSEA. Losses at the gene ends were 3 bases for V and 3 bases for J; bases not matched to a gene: 4. The CDR3 is 15 amino acids. CDR3 bases: TGCAGCGTTGACCAGACTAGCGGGAGAACAGATACGCAGTATTTT. Translating it yields CSVDQTSGRTDTQYF.

The chain joins TRBV2 to TRBJ2-1; 13 positions agree with TRBD2. CDR1 and CDR2 from the germline V gene are SNHLY and FYNNEI. CDR3 length: 18 amino acids. V gave up 3 bases and J gave up 3 bases; unmatched junction bases: 8. CDR3 residues: CASSDHLGTSGNYNEQFF. The CDR3 DNA reads as TGTGCCAGCAGTGATCACCTCGGGACTAGCGGGAACTACAATGAGCAGTTCTTC. The variable domain in full, completed from reference TRBV2 and TRBJ2-1, reads EPEVTQTPSHQVTQMGQEVILRCVPISNHLYFYWYRQILGQKVEFLVSFYNNEISEKSEIFDDQFSVERPDGSNFTLKIRSTKLEDSAMYFCASSDHLGTSGNYNEQFFGPGTRLTVL.

This sequence joins TRBV2 and TRBJ2-7; D possibly uses TRBD1 or TRBD2 (6 bases each). V was pared by 6 bases and J by 4 bases, with 16 bases between. Per germline, CDR1 SNHLY and CDR2 FYNNEI. This CDR3 spans 14 amino acids. The CDR3 spells CASRWGRGSYEQYF. The DNA of the CDR3 is TGTGCCAGCAGGTGGGGGCGGGGATCGTACGAGCAGTACTTC.

This chain uses TRBV19 with TRBJ1-3; D unresolved. V was shortened by 10 bases and J by 4 bases, with 11 bases between the two germline ends. The germline CDR1 and CDR2 sequences are LNHDA and SQIVND (reference sequence). The CDR3 is 12 residues long. This CDR3 reads CATSKEGNTIYF. The DNA for the CDR3 is TGTGCCACCTCAAAGGAGGGAAACACCATATATTTT.

The chain combines TRBV29-1 with TRBJ2-2, with 15 bases lining up with TRBD2. CDR3 length equals 17 residues. J was trimmed by 2 bases and V by 6 bases; bases with no gene match: 7. Germline values: CDR1 SQVTM, CDR2 ANQGSEA. CDR3 protein: CSVTGLAGGINTGELFF. CDR3 nucleotide sequence: TGCAGCGTCACGGGACTAGCGGGAGGAATAAACACCGGGGAGCTGTTTTTT.

The rearrangement links TRBV30 to TRBJ1-2, with a possible D match to TRBD1 (5 bases). Trimming stripped 0 bases from V and 8 bases from J, with 28 bases between. The CDR3 has 18 amino acids. Germline V lookup: CDR1 GTSNPN, CDR2 SVGIG (reference sequence). In DNA, the CDR3 is TGTGCCTGGAGTGTACTAATAATCGGGGCAGGGTATTCGCAGGGCTACACCTTC. This encodes CAWSVLIIGAGYSQGYTF.

The DNA for the CDR3 is TGTGCCAGCAGCTCCCAGGGGGTAGTAGACACAGATACGCAGTATTTT. This codes for CASSSQGVVDTDTQYF. This chain joins TRBV9 and TRBJ2-3; 7 positions agree with TRBD1. Looked up from germline, CDR1 is SGDLS and CDR2 is YYNGEE. V lost 4 bases to trimming and J lost 2 bases; unmatched junction nucleotides: 10. The CDR3 is 16 amino acids.

The rearrangement links TRBV28 to TRBJ1-4; D is possibly TRBD1 (6 bases). Germline CDR1 reads MDHEN; CDR2 reads SYDVKM. This CDR3 has 14 residues. Trimming shortened V by 6 bases and J by 6 bases, and 14 bases separated the two germline ends. This CDR3 is CASSQSRGHEKLFF. CDR3 DNA sequence: TGTGCCAGCAGCCAATCCAGGGGTCATGAAAAACTGTTTTTT.

CDR3 in amino acids: CASSPRDSFYNEQFF. DNA of the CDR3: TGTGCCAGCAGCCCCCGGGACTCCTTTTACAATGAGCAGTTCTTC. The chain joins TRBV21-1 to TRBJ2-1; the D call TRBD2 from the table was never checked on the DNA. TRBV21-1 is termed a pseudogene. The CDR3 has 15 amino acids.

The chain links TRBV19 to TRBJ2-7, with 11 bases aligning to TRBD2. The V segment lost 5 bases and the J segment 6 bases; nucleotides outside the gene matches: 12. CDR3 length: 16 amino acids. CDR1 LNHDA and CDR2 SQIVND come from the germline V gene (reference sequence). This CDR3 is CASSPLTSGSSREQYF. The CDR3 bases are TGTGCCAGTAGTCCCCTTACTAGCGGGAGTTCCCGCGAGCAGTACTTC.